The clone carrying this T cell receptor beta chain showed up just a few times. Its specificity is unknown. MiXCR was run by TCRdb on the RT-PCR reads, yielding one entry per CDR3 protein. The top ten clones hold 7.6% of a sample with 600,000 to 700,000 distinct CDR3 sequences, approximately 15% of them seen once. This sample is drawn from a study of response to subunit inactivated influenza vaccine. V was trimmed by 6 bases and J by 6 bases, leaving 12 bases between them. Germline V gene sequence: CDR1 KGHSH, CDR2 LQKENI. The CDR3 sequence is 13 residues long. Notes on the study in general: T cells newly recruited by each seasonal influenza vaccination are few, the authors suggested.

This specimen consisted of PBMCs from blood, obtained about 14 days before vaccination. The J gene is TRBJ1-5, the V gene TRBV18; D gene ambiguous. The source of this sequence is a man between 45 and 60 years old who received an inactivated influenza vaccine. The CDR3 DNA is TGTGCCAGCTCGCCCAGTCGGGGTCAGCCCCAGCATTTT. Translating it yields CASSPSRGQPQHF.